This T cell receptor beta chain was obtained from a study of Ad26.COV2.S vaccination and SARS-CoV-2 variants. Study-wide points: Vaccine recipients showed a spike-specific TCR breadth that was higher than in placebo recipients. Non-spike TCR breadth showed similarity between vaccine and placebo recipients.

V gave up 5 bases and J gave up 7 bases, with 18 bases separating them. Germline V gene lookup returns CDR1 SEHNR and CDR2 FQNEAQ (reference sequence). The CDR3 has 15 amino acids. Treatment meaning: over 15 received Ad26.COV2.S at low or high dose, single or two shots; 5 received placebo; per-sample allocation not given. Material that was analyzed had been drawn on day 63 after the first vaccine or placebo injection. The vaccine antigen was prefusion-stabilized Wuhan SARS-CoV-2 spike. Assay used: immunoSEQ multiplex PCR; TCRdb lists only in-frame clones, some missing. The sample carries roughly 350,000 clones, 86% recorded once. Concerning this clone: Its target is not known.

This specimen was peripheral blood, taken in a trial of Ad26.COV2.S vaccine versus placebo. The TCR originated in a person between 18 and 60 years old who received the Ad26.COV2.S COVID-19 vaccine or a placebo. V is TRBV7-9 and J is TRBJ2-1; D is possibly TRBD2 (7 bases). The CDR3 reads CASSHVNGGQNEQFF. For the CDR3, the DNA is TGTGCCAGCAGCCATGTAAACGGGGGGCAAAATGAGCAGTTCTTC.